This T cell receptor (beta chain) stems from a study of blood T cell repertoires in COVID-19. Study-wide background: T cells, B-cell-depleted T cells, or PBMCs provided the cDNA or gDNA that served as material.

While infection was still active, Seattle patients were enrolled and then followed longitudinally. Clones were read by immunoSEQ multiplex PCR, and TCRdb kept only the in-frame ones, dropping some. The sample contains approximately 340,000 clones, 87% of which appear only once. The germline CDR1 and CDR2 sequences are KGHSH and LQKENI. V dropped 0 bases and J dropped 0; count of bases not matched to a gene: 9. The CDR3 sequence is 19 residues long. Specimen: peripheral blood. This receptor was obtained from a young man with COVID-19, enrolled during active disease. This chain joins TRBV18 and TRBJ1-5; 9 bases match TRBD1. CDR3 protein: CASSPPSGQGAFSNQPQHF. The DNA of the CDR3 is TGTGCCAGCTCACCACCGTCGGGACAGGGAGCCTTTAGCAATCAGCCCCAGCATTTT. The whole variable domain, remainder taken from reference TRBV18 and TRBJ1-5, is NAGVMQNPRHLVRRRGQEARLRCSPMKGHSHVYWYRQLPEEGLKFMVYLQKENIIDESGMPKERFSAEFPKEGPSILRIQQVVRGDSAAYFCASSPPSGQGAFSNQPQHFGDGTRLSIL.